The T cell receptor beta chain described here comes from a study of blood T cell repertoires in COVID-19 (dated by TCRdb to 2020 to 2022). In the study overall: The collaborator samples originated in the United States, Italy and Spain and spanned the acute and convalescent phases of COVID-19. HLA class I and class II types, where available, came from metadata supplied by the sample provider rather than from assay-based typing. Subjects who had been exposed to COVID-19, were actively infected with it, or had recovered from it provided the deeply sampled blood TCRbeta repertoires that made up the dataset. The repertoires were released in a freely available public database intended as a resource for research on the immune response to SARS-CoV-2. Nearly every sample came with metadata listing a de-identified subject ID, COVID-19 status, age in years and sex. The samples were drawn from the first 160 participants of the ongoing ImmuneRACE study and from 1,200 or so subjects provided by 6 global collaborators. The prospective study material was composed of cDNA or gDNA derived from T cells, B-cell-depleted T cells, or PBMCs.

At one collaborating source in Seattle, patients were enrolled during active infection and were followed longitudinally through the course of disease. The collaborating institutions used their own protocols to collect whole blood in K2EDTA tubes. For TCRbeta analysis, collaborators shipped samples as frozen whole blood, isolated PBMCs, or DNA extracted from either of those sample types. The investigation overall reported the following: The amount of clinical and demographic metadata varied by source and participant and was provided uncurated.

In the germline V gene, CDR1 corresponds to SGDLS and CDR2 to YYNGEE. V drops 3 bases and J drops 3 bases, leaving 14 bases in between. Reading from cysteine to phenylalanine, the CDR3 counts 15 amino acids. Of the read, only the CDR3 DNA is kept; its 45 bases are in frame from base 1. TCRbeta CDR3 regions were amplified from genomic DNA by means of the immunoSEQ Assay, a bias-controlled multiplex PCR. On the authors' methods: Within the assay, amplification of reference gene primers was used to estimate how many nucleated cells each sample contained. Sequence reads were collapsed and filtered to measure the absolute abundance of every unique TCRbeta CDR3 rearrangement. For each sample, productive Simpson clonality was calculated as the square root of Simpson's diversity index over productive rearrangements. Held by TCRdb, this immuneACCESS table contains in-frame sequences only and omits some clones. Under half of the omission traces to an unresolved V gene where checked; the cause of the rest is unknown. The V and J calls and clone size were taken over from that table, and D and trimming were inferred from the DNA. The sample table shows hundreds of thousands of clones, and approximately 88% are seen once. The ten largest make up 10% to 15% of the sample.

As regards this clone: Its antigen has not been determined. Base-call qualities are not available, and no considerably larger clone is one nucleotide away.

Sequencing input: peripheral blood. This receptor was taken from a woman between 45 and 60 years old with COVID-19, enrolled during active disease. The chain was built from TRBV9 and TRBJ2-3; the D gene is possibly TRBD2, with 6 bases matching. The CDR3 in this case is CASSADGGRTDTQYF. The bases are TGTGCCAGCAGCGCGGACGGGGGAAGAACAGATACGCAGTATTTT.